This T cell receptor beta chain was recorded in a study of blood T cell repertoires in COVID-19. Authors' methods: Amplifying reference gene primers gave estimates of nucleated cell counts. Assay: immunoSEQ multiplex PCR; the TCRdb copy retains only in-frame clones and omits some. V and J calls and clone size are copied from that table; D and trimming were computed from the DNA. The sample comprises 150,000 to 200,000 clones, approximately 93% of which are singletons, and around 2% rests with the top ten. Trimming removed 5 bases at V and 5 bases at J, with 19 bases between. Per germline, CDR1 LNHDA and CDR2 SQIVND (reference sequence). The CDR3 covers 16 residues.

The clonotype was recovered from a woman aged 60-75 years with COVID-19, enrolled during active disease. Input material: peripheral blood. V usage is TRBV19 and J usage is TRBJ1-5; a weak D match, TRBD1 (5 bases). The CDR3 coding sequence is TGTGCCAGTAGTTCCCTTAGGCAGGGAAGATATCAGCCCCAGCATTTT. Its protein product is CASSSLRQGRYQPQHF. The full variable domain, completed using reference TRBV19 and TRBJ1-5, is DGGITQSPKYLFRKEGQNVTLSCEQNLNHDAMYWYRQDPGQGLRLIYYSQIVNDFQKGDIAEGYSVSREKKESFPLTVTSAQKNPTAFYLCASSSLRQGRYQPQHFGDGTRLSIL.